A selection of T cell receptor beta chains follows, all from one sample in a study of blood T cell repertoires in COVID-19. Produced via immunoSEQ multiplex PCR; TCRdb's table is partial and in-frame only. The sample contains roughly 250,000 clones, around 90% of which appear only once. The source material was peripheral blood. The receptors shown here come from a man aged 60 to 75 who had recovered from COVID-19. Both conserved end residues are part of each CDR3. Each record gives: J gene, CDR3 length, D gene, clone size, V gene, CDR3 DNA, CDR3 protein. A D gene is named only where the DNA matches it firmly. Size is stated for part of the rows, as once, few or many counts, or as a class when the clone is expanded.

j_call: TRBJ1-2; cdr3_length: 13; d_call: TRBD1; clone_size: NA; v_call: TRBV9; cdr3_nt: TGTGCCAGCAGCCCCGACAGGGGATATGGCTACACCTTC; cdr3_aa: CASSPDRGYGYTF
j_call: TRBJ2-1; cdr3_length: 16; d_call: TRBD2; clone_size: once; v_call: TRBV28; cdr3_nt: TGTGCCAGCACCGTAAGGGGACTAGCGGGCTACAATGAGCAGTTCTTC; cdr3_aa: CASTVRGLAGYNEQFF
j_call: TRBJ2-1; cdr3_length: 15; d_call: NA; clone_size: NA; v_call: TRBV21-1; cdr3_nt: TGTGCCAGCAGCCCCGGGACAACCAAATACAATGAGCAGTTCTTC; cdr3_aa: CASSPGTTKYNEQFF
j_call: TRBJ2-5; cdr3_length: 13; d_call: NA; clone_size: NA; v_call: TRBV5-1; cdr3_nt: TGCGCCAGCAGCTCCGCGGGCGGCGAGACCCAGTACTTC; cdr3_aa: CASSSAGGETQYF
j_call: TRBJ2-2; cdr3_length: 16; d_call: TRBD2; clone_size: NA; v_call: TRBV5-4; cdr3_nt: TGTGCCAGCAGCTTTCCTAGCGGGGGGGCCCCCGGGGAGCTGTTTTTT; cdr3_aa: CASSFPSGGAPGELFF
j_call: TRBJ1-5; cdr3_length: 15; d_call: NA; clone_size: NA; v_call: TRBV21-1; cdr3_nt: TGTGCCAGCAGCAAAGGGGGGGTAGGCAATCAGCCCCAGCATTTT; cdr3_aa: CASSKGGVGNQPQHF
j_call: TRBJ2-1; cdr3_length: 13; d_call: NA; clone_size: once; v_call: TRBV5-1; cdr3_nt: TGCGCCAGCAGCTCCCTAGTTGGGAATGAGCAGTTCTTC; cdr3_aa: CASSSLVGNEQFF
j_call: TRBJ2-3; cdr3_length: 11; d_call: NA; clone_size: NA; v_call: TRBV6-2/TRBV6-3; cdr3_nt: TGTGCCAGCAGCGCTCGAGAGACGCAGTATTTT; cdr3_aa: CASSARETQYF
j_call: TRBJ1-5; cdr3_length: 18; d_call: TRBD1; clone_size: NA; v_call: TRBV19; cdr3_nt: TGTGCCAGTATTCGAACCTTCGGACAGGGGAGTTACAATCAGCCCCAGCATTTT; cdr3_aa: CASIRTFGQGSYNQPQHF
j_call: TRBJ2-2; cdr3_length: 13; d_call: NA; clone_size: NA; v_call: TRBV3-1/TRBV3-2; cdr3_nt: TGTGCCAGCAGCCCGTATTCCACCGGGGAGCTGTTTTTT; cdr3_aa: CASSPYSTGELFF
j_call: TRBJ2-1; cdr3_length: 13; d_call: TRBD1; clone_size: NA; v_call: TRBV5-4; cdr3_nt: TGTGCCAGCAGCTGGGACAGGGGAGGTTCCCAGTTCTTC; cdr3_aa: CASSWDRGGSQFF
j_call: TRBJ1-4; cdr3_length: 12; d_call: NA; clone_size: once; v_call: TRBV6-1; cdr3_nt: TGTGCCAGCAGCTCTATAAGTTCGGAGTCGGTTTTT; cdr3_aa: CASSSISSESVF
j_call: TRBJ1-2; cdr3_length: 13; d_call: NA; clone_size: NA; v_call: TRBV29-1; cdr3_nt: TGCAGCGTTGAGCCCCTAGACAGATATGGCTACACCTTC; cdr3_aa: CSVEPLDRYGYTF
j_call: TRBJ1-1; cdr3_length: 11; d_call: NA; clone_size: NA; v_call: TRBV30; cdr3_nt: TGTGCCTGGAGTCGGGGTACTGAAGCTTTCTTT; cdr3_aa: CAWSRGTEAFF
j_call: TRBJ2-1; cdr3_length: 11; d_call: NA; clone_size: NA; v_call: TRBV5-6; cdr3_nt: TGTGCCAGCAGCTTGGTGGGCGAGCAGTTCTTC; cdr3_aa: CASSLVGEQFF